This T cell receptor beta chain was sequenced for a study of shared clonotypes between healthy human individuals (dated by TCRdb to between 2020 and 2021). With respect to the entire study: The cohort comprised a couple of women and a few men aged 18 to 49 years. For each donor, CD4 naive and CD4 memory were each run on three plates, CD8 naive on two plates, and CD8 memory on one plate. To estimate repertoire size and how much clonotype sharing occurs between individuals, the study deeply sequenced the blood TCR repertoires of roughly 5 healthy adults. To increase sequencing depth and limit assay-specific biases, different laboratories used diverse techniques to prepare libraries and sequence TCR repertoires. Between about 0.94 and 8.9 billion PBMCs per donor were obtained by leukapheresis. Results and caveats for the whole study, not just this receptor: Because the study included only a small number of donors, the genetic and exposure-history diversity represented was limited. Higher generation probabilities were observed for clonotypes shared by all four sorted-subset donors than for non-shared clonotypes. Larger estimated clonotype richness was generally found for naive subsets than for memory subsets. Even with the large sequencing depth, rarefaction of the sorted-subset datasets indicated that sequencing was incomplete. Pairwise subsampling led to the expectation that sequencing depth would affect the degree of clonotype sharing among donors. When several donors were compared, the shared fraction of clonotypes was around 5% for naive CD4, approximately 3.5% for naive CD8, 2.3% for memory CD4, and 0.4% for memory CD8. Sampling was restricted to blood, and TCR repertoires in tissues likely differ from the TCR repertoires found in blood.

Using the deep immunoSEQ assay, multiplex PCR amplified TCR CDR3 regions from genomic DNA. Genomic DNA extracted from each cell subset was distributed evenly over all wells of several immunoSEQ 96-well plates, and each plate served as one replicate. For sorted subsets, each replicate PCR was loaded with approximately 0.2 ug genomic DNA, equivalent to 25,000 to 35,000 T cell genomes. Purified libraries were measured with a Qubit 3.0 fluorometer, size-checked on a Bioanalyzer 2100, and measured again with the KAPA Library Quantification kit. Each immunoSEQ 96-well plate was sequenced on its own single-read 150-cycle Illumina NextSeq 550 flow cell. Per the original workflow: Because only junctional sequences without quality scores were contained in the immunoSEQ output, filtering matching that applied to full-length reads could not be performed. Sequences were annotated with PyIR, a Python wrapper for IgBLAST v1.9, and V/J genes and CDR3 were assigned using IMGT germline references. Reads were filtered out if the reads had weak V/J assignments (E-value above 1e-6), no CDR3, stop codons, out-of-frame junctions, or ambiguous translated residues. A V3J clonotype was defined by an identical inferred V gene, J gene, and CDR3 amino acid sequence. To compute the percentage overlap between repertoires, the number of shared unique clonotypes was divided by the size of the smaller repertoire. RTK rarefaction, the Chao1 estimator, and Recon v2.1 estimates of unobserved clonotypes were used to assess repertoire richness. Generation probabilities were computed with OLGA for all TCRbeta clonotypes obtained by the gDNA method from a few donors. This immuneACCESS table, as held by TCRdb, lists in-frame sequences with V and J called but not all clones. Of the missing ones, under half trace to an unresolved V gene in checked studies; the others have no known cause. V and J calls and clone size are given by that table; D and trimming were obtained from the DNA. The sample records about 690,000 clones, roughly 91% of which are singletons. The top ten clonotypes cover 34% of the sample.

Cut back by 5 bases and 2 bases, the V and J ends lie 10 bases apart. The CDR3 runs 13 residues from the cysteine to the phenylalanine. Only the CDR3 DNA stays, 39 bases, in frame from base 1. The germline V gene sets CDR1 to MRHNA and CDR2 to SNTAGT. Points on this clone: Its target antigen remains unknown. No per-base quality is available; no much larger clone lies one base away.

The donors were healthy, HIV-negative adults with no recently reported acute infections or vaccinations. Every donor was a Caucasian adult living in Nashville, Tennessee, USA. CD8 memory samples consisted of magnetically selected CD45RO+ cells combined with CCR7-negative CD45RA+ effector memory (TemRA) cells. Blood was collected by leukapheresis, and PBMCs were isolated by Ficoll-Histopaque density gradient centrifugation and then cryopreserved in liquid nitrogen vapor phase. Analytical flow cytometry was used to check the purity and quantity of each magnetically sorted T cell population. From each sorted fraction, genomic DNA was isolated and quantified by UV absorbance on a Nanodrop 2000c.

Sample: memory CD8+ T cells from PBMCs. The meaning of the sample's cell subset or site label: CD45RO+ cells pooled with CCR7-negative TemRA cells. The source is a young man in good health. Some clones in this sample may be carry-over from other donors' samples. The chain is assembled from TRBV6-4 and TRBJ2-7, with a weak D call of TRBD1 (5 bases match). At the DNA level, the sequence is TGTGCCAGCAGTTTCCAGGGTGCCTACGAGCAGTACTTC. Its coded protein is CASSFQGAYEQYF.